Described below is a single T cell receptor beta chain sequence and its context. V was cut by 7 bases and J by 2 bases, with 14 bases left in between. The CDR3 extends over 15 amino acids. Germline loops: CDR1 SGHVS, CDR2 FQNEAQ. MiXCR was run by TCRdb on the RT-PCR reads, yielding one entry per CDR3 protein. The repertoire has about 700,000 distinct CDR3 sequences, 13% to 15% of them found once; the top ten carry 3.6%. The chain recombines TRBV7-8 with TRBJ2-2; D is undetermined. Sample: memory CD4+ T cells from blood. This sequence originates from a female donor in good health, serving as a healthy control. The CDR3 DNA reads TGTGCCAGCACCGGCACTCCCTCAAACACCGGGGAGCTGTTTTTT. As protein: CASTGTPSNTGELFF.